This TCR beta chain was sequenced in a study of shared clonotypes between healthy human individuals. Overall study: CD4 naive and CD4 memory each took three plates per donor, while CD8 naive took two and CD8 memory one.

Original methodology: Without quality scores, immunoSEQ junctional reads could not be filtered like full-length reads. Method: immunoSEQ multiplex PCR; TCRdb's copy keeps in-frame clones and lacks some. The V and J calls and clone size were taken over from that table, and D and trimming were inferred from the DNA. The sample holds 650,000 to 700,000 clones, 90% seen once. Only one count was recorded for this clone. Other nucleotide sequences in the sample specify the same CDR3. The CDR3 is 14 residues long. Germline V gene data show CDR1 as WNHNN and CDR2 as SYGVQD (reference sequence). The V gene lost 0 bases and the J gene lost 0 bases, with 6 bases spanning the gap.

The source is a man aged 18 to 30 in good health. Some clones in this sample may be carry-over from other donors' samples. The gene calls are TRBV10-1 and TRBJ2-7; D gene uncertain. Sequenced sample: memory CD8+ T cells from PBMCs. The subset was: CD45RO+ cells pooled with CCR7-negative TemRA cells. The CDR3 protein is CASSESGSSYEQYF. The DNA of the CDR3 is TGCGCCAGCAGTGAGTCTGGCAGCTCCTACGAGCAGTACTTC.